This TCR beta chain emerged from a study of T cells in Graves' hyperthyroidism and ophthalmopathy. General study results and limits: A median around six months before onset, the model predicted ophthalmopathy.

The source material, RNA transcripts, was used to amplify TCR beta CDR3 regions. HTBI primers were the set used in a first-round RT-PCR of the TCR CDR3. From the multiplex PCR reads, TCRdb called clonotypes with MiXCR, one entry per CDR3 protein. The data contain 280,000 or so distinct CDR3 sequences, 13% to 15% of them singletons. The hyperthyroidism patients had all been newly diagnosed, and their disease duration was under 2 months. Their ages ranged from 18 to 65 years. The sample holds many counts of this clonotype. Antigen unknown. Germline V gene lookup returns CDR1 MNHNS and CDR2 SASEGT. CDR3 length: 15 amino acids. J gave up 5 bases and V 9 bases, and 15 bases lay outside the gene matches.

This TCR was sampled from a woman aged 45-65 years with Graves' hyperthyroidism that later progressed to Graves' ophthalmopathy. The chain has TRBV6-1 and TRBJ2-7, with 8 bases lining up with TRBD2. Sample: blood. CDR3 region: CASIFTGTSPNEQYF. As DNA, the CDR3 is TGTGCCAGTATCTTCACCGGGACTAGTCCCAACGAGCAGTACTTC.